There are many counts of the clone carrying this TCR beta chain. Its antigen is currently unknown. The read falls 3 residues short of the CDR3 end, and the missing part is taken from the germline J gene. The source of the sample is a study of T cell clonality in common variable immunodeficiency. Broader study findings: Reportedly, TCR beta sequences from common variable immunodeficiency showed fewer deletions and N-nucleotide insertions.

TCRdb's copy holds only in-frame clones and misses some; the assay was immunoSEQ multiplex PCR. The data show 50,000 to 65,000 clones, with none appearing a single time. Germline values: CDR1 MNHNS, CDR2 SASEGT. V trimming: 4 bases; J trimming: 8 bases; junction bases outside the gene matches: 7. CDR3 length equals 14 residues. The sample comprised peripheral blood mononuclear cells. This chain joins TRBV6-1 and TRBJ1-4, with 7 bases matching TRBD1. The receptor's source is a person aged 18 to 75 in good health. The covered CDR3 bases are TGTGCCAGCAGTGCTGACAGGGTCGGGGAAAAA. Residues: CASSADRVGEK. The whole CDR3 is CASSADRVGEKLFF.